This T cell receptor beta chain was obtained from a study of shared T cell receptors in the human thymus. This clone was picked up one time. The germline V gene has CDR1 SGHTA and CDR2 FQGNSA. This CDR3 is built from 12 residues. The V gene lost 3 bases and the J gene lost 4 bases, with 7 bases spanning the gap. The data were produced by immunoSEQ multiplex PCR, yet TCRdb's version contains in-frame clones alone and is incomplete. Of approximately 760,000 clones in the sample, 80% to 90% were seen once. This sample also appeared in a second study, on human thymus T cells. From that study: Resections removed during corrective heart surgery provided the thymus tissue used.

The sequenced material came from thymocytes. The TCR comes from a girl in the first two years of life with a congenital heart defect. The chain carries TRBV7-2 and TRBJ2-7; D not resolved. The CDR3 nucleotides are TGTGCCAGCAGCTTCTATGGTTACGAGCAGTACTTC. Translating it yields CASSFYGYEQYF.